Listed below are T cell receptor beta chains from one sample, sequenced in a study of blood T cell repertoires in COVID-19. The table came from immunoSEQ multiplex PCR; TCRdb's copy has only in-frame clones and leaves some out. The data hold some 150,000 clones, with about 80% observed a single time. Sequenced input: peripheral blood. These TCRs come from a human donor in a cohort sampled during active COVID-19. CDR3s include the opening cysteine and the closing phenylalanine or tryptophan. A D gene is named only where the DNA matches it firmly. Only part of the rows carry a size: once, few, many, or a class if the clone is expanded.

J | D | V | size | DNA | CDR3
TRBJ2-2 | TRBD1 | TRBV5-1 | NA | TGCGCCAGCAGCGGGGGACAGCCGAACACCGGGGAGCTGTTTTTT | CASSGGQPNTGELFF
TRBJ2-3 | NA | TRBV9 | NA | TGTGCCAGCAGCACAATGCAGGGTGGCACAGATACGCAGTATTTT | CASSTMQGGTDTQYF
TRBJ2-6 | NA | TRBV5-4 | NA | TGTGCCAGCAGCTTGTATGTCGGCTCTGGGGCCAACGTCCTGACTTTC | CASSLYVGSGANVLTF
TRBJ2-6 | NA | TRBV4-2 | NA | TGTGCCAGCAGCCAAGATTCGGTATCAGGGGCCAACGTCCTGACTTTC | CASSQDSVSGANVLTF
TRBJ1-6 | TRBD1 | TRBV6-5 | few | TGTGCCAGCAGTCCAACAGGGGGCGATTCACCCCTCCACTTT | CASSPTGGDSPLHF
TRBJ2-1 | NA | TRBV3-1/TRBV3-2 | NA | TGTGCCAGCAGCTCGAGCATCAGGGCCTACAATGAGCAGTTCTTC | CASSSSIRAYNEQFF
TRBJ1-1 | TRBD1 | TRBV14 | NA | TGTGCCAGCAGCCAAGCCCGGCCGGGACAGGGGGACACTGAAGCTTTCTTT | CASSQARPGQGDTEAFF
TRBJ1-6 | NA | TRBV19 | NA | TGTGCCAGTAGTGACTCCGGAGGAGGTTCACCCCTCCACTTT | CASSDSGGGSPLHF
TRBJ1-5 | TRBD1 | TRBV4-2 | NA | TGTGCCAGCAGCCAAGAAGTCGGGACAGCAAATCAGCCCCAGCATTTT | CASSQEVGTANQPQHF
TRBJ1-5 | TRBD1 | TRBV5-1 | NA | TGCGCCAGCAGCCTGGACGGACAGGGTAATCAGCCCCAGCATTTT | CASSLDGQGNQPQHF
TRBJ1-2 | NA | TRBV20-1 | NA | TGCAGTGCTCCGTCAGATTATGGCTACACCTTC | CSAPSDYGYTF
TRBJ1-5 | NA | TRBV6-1 | NA | TGTGCCAGCAGTGACGGGGGTAGCAATCAGCCCCAGCATTTT | CASSDGGSNQPQHF
TRBJ1-2 | TRBD1 | TRBV11-1 | few | TGTGCCAGCAGCGTAGGACAGGGGTACTATGGCTACACCTTC | CASSVGQGYYGYTF
TRBJ2-7 | NA | TRBV4-2 | NA | TGTGCCAGCAGCCAAGATATAACAGACTCCTACGAGCAGTACTTC | CASSQDITDSYEQYF
TRBJ1-6 | NA | TRBV3-1/TRBV3-2 | NA | TGTGCCAGCAGCCAACAAATCAGGGGCGCCACCCTCCACTTT | CASSQQIRGATLHF
TRBJ1-3 | TRBD1 | TRBV9 | NA | TGTGCCAGCAGCGTAGCCGCCGGGACAGGGTCTGGAAACACCATATATTTT | CASSVAAGTGSGNTIYF
TRBJ1-4 | TRBD1 | TRBV5-1 | NA | TGCGCCAGCAGCTTGGGGGGACAGACTAATGAAAAACTGTTTTTT | CASSLGGQTNEKLFF
TRBJ2-1 | TRBD2 | TRBV2 | NA | TGTGCCAGCAAGGTTCTAGCGGGTGGTGATGAGCAGTTCTTC | CASKVLAGGDEQFF
TRBJ2-6 | TRBD1 | TRBV5-8 | few | TGTGCCAGCAGGAGAACCGGGACAGGGGTCGGGTCTGGGGCCAACGTCCTGACTTTC | CASRRTGTGVGSGANVLTF
TRBJ1-5 | TRBD1 | TRBV6-5 | NA | TGTGCCAGCAGGACAGGGGCCGAGGGGCCCCAGCATTTT | CASRTGAEGPQHF
TRBJ2-5 | NA | TRBV7-6 | NA | TGTGCCAGCAGCCTAGGGTGGGCAGAGACCCAGTACTTC | CASSLGWAETQYF
TRBJ2-3 | NA | TRBV14 | NA | TGTGCCAGCAGCCAAGGGCCTAGCTCAAGCACAGATACGCAGTATTTT | CASSQGPSSSTDTQYF
TRBJ2-7 | NA | TRBV28 | NA | TGTGCCAGCAGCTCTGGACTATCTGAGCAGTACTTC | CASSSGLSEQYF
TRBJ2-1 | NA | TRBV7-8 | NA | TGTGCCAGCAGCCAACGGGACACCAGCTCCTACAATGAGCAGTTCTTC | CASSQRDTSSYNEQFF
TRBJ2-3 | NA | TRBV6-1 | NA | TGTGCCAGCAGTGCCAATCCCCTAGGGACACCGGGGAGAACAGATACGCAGTATTTT | CASSANPLGTPGRTDTQYF
TRBJ2-4 | TRBD1 | TRBV2 | once | TGTGCCAGCAGGGAAGACAGGGCGGCCAAAAACATTCAGTACTTC | CASREDRAAKNIQYF
TRBJ2-2 | NA | TRBV7-8 | few | TGTGCCAGCAGCTTAGTCTTTTCAGATGCGGGAGGGGAGCTGTTTTTT | CASSLVFSDAGGELFF
TRBJ2-5 | TRBD1 | TRBV3-1/TRBV3-2 | NA | TGTGCCAGCAGCCAGTACAGGGGGGAAGAGACCCAGTACTTC | CASSQYRGEETQYF
TRBJ1-6 | NA | TRBV28 | NA | TGTGCCAGCAGTTTGGGCAGGTATAATTCACCCCTCCACTTT | CASSLGRYNSPLHF
TRBJ1-2 | TRBD1 | TRBV5-1 | NA | TGCGCCAGCAGCTTTTCCGGACAGGCGGGGTATGGCTACACCTTC | CASSFSGQAGYGYTF
TRBJ2-5 | NA | TRBV7-2 | NA | TGTGCCAGCAGCGTAGGGTCCCGGAGAGAGACCCAGTACTTC | CASSVGSRRETQYF
TRBJ1-2 | NA | TRBV5-1 | once | TGCGCCAGCAGCCCGGATGGCTACACCTTC | CASSPDGYTF
TRBJ1-6 | TRBD1 | TRBV5-1 | once | TGCGCCAGCAGCCTGGGGACAGCAAATTCACCCCTCCACTTT | CASSLGTANSPLHF